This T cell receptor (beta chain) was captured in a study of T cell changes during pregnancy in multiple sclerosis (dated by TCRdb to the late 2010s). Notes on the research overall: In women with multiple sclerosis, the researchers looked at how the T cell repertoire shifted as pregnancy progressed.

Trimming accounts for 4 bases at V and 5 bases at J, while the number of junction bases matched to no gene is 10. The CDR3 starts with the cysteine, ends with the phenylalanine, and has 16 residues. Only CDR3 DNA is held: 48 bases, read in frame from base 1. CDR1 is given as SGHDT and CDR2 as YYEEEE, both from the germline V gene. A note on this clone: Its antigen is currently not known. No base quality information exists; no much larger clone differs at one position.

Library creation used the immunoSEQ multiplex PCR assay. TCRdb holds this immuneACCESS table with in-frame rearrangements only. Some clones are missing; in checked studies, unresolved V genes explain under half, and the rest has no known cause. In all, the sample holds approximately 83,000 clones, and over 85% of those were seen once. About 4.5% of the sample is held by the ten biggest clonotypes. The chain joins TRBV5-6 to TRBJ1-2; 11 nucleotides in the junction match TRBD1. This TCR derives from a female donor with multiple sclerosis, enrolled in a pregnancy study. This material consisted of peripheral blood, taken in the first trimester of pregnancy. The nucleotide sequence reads TGTGCCAGCAGCGAACCCGGACAGGGGGCGTTTTATGGCTACACCTTC. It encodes CASSEPGQGAFYGYTF.